Here is one TCR beta chain with its context. The antigen is undetermined. The data belong to a study of T-cell reconstitution after alpha-beta-depleted transplantation in children. General study findings and limits: Diversity of TCRbeta at day 60 was high in some patients, arising from surviving recipient T cells and thymic progenitors.

Germline V gene data show CDR1 as DFQATT and CDR2 as SNEGSKA (reference sequence). The junction had 2 bases not matched to a gene; V was cut back by 3 bases and J by 3 bases. This CDR3 comprises 13 residues. Unique molecular identifiers were incorporated into the prepared TCRbeta library. In TCRdb, the PCR reads were re-called with MiXCR into one record per CDR3 protein. This table has about 1,000,000 distinct CDR3 sequences, about 30% appearing once. Sample: PBMCs, mostly from graft donor cells, taken 360 days after TCRalphabeta/CD19-depleted stem cell transplant. The chain uses TRBV20-1 and TRBJ1-1; 9 bases line up with TRBD1. This TCR was sampled from a boy under two years old who had a stem cell transplant for SCID, so the T cells may come from the graft donor. CDR3 DNA sequence: TGCAGTGCTAGCTGGGACAGGGACACTGAAGCTTTCTTT. Translated: CSASWDRDTEAFF.